This T cell receptor beta chain was obtained from a study of neurological immune-mediated disorders. Broader study findings: Whereas HTLV-1-associated myelopathy showed the most TCR clonal expansion, multiple sclerosis showed the least, with levels below those of healthy controls. One related-CDR3 cluster, identified by phylogenetic grouping, held the repertoires of 18 of 34 multiple sclerosis patients and was a possible signature. There were no CDR3 amino acid sequences shared by expanded clones across subjects, a result suggesting private repertoires in all groups.

Over 170 million TCR-beta sequences (from 15-18 subjects) were yielded by each sequencing run. Using its own MiXCR run on the 5' RACE reads, TCRdb lists one record per CDR3 protein. The sample holds approximately 50,000 distinct CDR3 sequences, about 3.7% seen once. This clonotype was counted ten times or more. Its antigen is as yet unknown. The origin of this receptor is a man aged 60 to 75 with multiple sclerosis. The sample taken for sequencing was PBMCs.

The CDR3 DNA reads as TGCGCCAGCAGCTTGGGGCCGGTCGACACTGAAGCTTTCTTT. Translated: CASSLGPVDTEAFF. This chain connects TRBV5-1 to TRBJ1-1; D is unclear. The CDR3 is 14 residues long. Germline V gives CDR1 SGHRS, CDR2 YFSETQ. V was pared by 0 bases and J by 3 bases, with 9 bases between.